Here is one TCR beta chain with its context. The germline gives CDR1 SGHTA, CDR2 FQGTGA. The CDR3 has 15 amino acids. Deletions cut 0 bases from V and 0 bases from J, with 8 bases between. TCRdb's copy holds only in-frame clones and misses some; the assay was immunoSEQ multiplex PCR. In the table there are a few hundred thousand clones, around 86% of which are singletons. This sample is part of a study of blood T cell repertoires in COVID-19. For the study at large: From T cells, B-cell-depleted T cells, or PBMCs came the material, which was cDNA or gDNA.

The chain is built from TRBV7-3 and TRBJ1-1; no clear D gene. Sequences were obtained from PBMCs or T cells enriched from blood (not recorded which). The TCR was taken from a man younger than 40 in a cohort exposed to, infected with or recovered from COVID-19 (not recorded which). The CDR3 DNA follows: TGTGCCAGCAGCTTAACCGCAACGGTGAACACTGAAGCTTTCTTT. This gives the protein CASSLTATVNTEAFF.